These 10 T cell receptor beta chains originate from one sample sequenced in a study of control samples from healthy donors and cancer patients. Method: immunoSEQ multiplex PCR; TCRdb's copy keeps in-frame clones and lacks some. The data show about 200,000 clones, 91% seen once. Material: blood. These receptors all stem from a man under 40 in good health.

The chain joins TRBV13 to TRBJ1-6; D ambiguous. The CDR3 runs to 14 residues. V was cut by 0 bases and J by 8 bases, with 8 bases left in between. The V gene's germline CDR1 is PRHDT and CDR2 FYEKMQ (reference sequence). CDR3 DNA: TGTGCCAGCAGCTTAGGGGGGTGGTATTCACCCCTCCACTTT. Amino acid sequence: CASSLGGWYSPLHF.

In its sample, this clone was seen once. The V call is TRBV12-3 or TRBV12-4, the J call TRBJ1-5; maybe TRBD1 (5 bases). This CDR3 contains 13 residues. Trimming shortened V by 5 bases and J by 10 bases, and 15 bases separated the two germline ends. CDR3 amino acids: CASSRDLTTPQHF. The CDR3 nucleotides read TGTGCCAGCAGTCGGGACTTGACAACACCCCAGCATTTT.

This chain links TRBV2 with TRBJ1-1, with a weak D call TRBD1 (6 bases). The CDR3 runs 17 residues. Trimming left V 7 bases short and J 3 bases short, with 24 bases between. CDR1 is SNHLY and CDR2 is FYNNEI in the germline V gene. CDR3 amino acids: CASTRATSGTTYTEAFF. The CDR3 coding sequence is TGTGCCAGCACCCGAGCCACTTCCGGGACAACCTACACTGAAGCTTTCTTT.

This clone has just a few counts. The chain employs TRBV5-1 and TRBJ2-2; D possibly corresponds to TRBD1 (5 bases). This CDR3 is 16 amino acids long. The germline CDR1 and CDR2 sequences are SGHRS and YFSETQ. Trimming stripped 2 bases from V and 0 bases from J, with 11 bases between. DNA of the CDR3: TGCGCCAGCAGCTTCGGACAACGTTCGAACACCGGGGAGCTGTTTTTT. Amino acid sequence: CASSFGQRSNTGELFF.

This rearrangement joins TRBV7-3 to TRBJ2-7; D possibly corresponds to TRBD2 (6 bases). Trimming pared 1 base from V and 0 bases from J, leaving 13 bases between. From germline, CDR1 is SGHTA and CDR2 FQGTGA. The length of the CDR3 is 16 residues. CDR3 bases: TGTGCCAGCAGCTTAATGGTTATGGGGGGCTCCTACGAGCAGTACTTC. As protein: CASSLMVMGGSYEQYF. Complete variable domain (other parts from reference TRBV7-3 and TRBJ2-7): GAGVSQTPSNKVTEKGKYVELRCDPISGHTALYWYRQSLGQGPEFLIYFQGTGAADDSGLPNDRFFAVRPEGSVSTLKIQRTERGDSAVYLCASSLMVMGGSYEQYFGPGTRLTVT.

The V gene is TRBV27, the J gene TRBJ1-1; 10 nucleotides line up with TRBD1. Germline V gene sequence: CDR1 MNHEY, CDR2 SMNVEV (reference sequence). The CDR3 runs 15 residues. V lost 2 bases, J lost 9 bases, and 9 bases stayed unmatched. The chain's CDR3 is CASSLLHGQGVKAFF. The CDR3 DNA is TGTGCCAGCAGTTTACTACACGGACAGGGGGTGAAAGCTTTCTTT.

The CDR3 loop is CASSEGRDSPLHF. The CDR3 DNA follows: TGCGCCAGCAGTGAGGGAAGAGATTCACCCCTCCACTTT. The genes are TRBV10-2 and TRBJ1-6; D unresolved. Between the trimmed V and J ends, which lost 2 bases and 8 bases, there was a span of 7 bases. Germline V lookup: CDR1 WSHSY, CDR2 SAAADI. The CDR3 runs to 13 residues.

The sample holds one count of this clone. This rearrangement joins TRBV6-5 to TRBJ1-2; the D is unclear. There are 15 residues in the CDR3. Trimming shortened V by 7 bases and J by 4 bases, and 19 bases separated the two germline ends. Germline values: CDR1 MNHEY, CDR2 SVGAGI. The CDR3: CASTPLRTGGYGYTF. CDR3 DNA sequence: TGTGCCAGCACCCCCTTGCGTACGGGCGGCTATGGCTACACCTTC.

The CDR3, as DNA: TGTGCCACCGGGACAGGCGTAAAACCCCAGCATTTT. Protein: CATGTGVKPQHF. The rearrangement links TRBV10-3 to TRBJ1-5, with 8 bases fitting TRBD1. Germline assignment: CDR1 ENHRY and CDR2 SYGVKD. The junction had 9 bases not matched to a gene; V was cut back by 10 bases and J by 10 bases. This CDR3 comprises 12 residues.

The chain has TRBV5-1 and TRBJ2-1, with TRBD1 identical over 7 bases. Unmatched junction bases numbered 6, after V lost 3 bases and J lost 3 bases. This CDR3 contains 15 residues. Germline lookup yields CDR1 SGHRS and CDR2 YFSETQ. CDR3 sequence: CASSSRDSYYNEQFF. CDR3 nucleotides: TGCGCCAGCAGCTCCCGGGACAGCTACTACAATGAGCAGTTCTTC.